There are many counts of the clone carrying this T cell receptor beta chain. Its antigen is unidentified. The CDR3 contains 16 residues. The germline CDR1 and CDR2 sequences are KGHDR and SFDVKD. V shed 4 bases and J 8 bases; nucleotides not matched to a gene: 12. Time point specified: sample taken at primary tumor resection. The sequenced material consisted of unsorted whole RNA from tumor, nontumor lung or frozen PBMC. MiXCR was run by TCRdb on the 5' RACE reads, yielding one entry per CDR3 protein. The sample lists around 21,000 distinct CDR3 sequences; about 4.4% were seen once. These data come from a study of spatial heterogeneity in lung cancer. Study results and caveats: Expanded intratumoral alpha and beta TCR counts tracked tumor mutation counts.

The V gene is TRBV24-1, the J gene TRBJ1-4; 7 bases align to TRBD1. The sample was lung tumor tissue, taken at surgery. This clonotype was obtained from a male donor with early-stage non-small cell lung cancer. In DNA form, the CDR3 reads TGTGCCACCAGTGACCCCTCGACAGGGACCCAGGAAAAACTGTTTTTT. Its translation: CATSDPSTGTQEKLFF.